These 31 T cell receptor beta chains came from one sample sequenced in a study of blood T cell repertoires in COVID-19. The data were produced by immunoSEQ multiplex PCR, yet TCRdb's version contains in-frame clones alone and is incomplete. The table lists 130,000 or so clones, around nine tenths of them singletons, with about 2.1% in the top ten. The sequenced material came from peripheral blood. The receptors were gathered from a woman in her 50s with acute or convalescent COVID-19.

This clone was detected once. The chain recombines TRBV18 with TRBJ1-2, with 7 bases identical to TRBD1. This CDR3 comprises 16 residues. Germline V lookup: CDR1 KGHSH, CDR2 LQKENI. The V and J ends lost 2 bases and 1 base, in that order; junction bases with no gene match: 7. Written as DNA, the CDR3 is TGTGCCAGCTCACCAACGGGACAGAAAAATAACTATGGCTACACCTTC. It encodes CASSPTGQKNNYGYTF.

This chain connects TRBV12-3 or TRBV12-4 to TRBJ2-1; D gene unclear. The V end lost 3 bases, the J end lost 4 bases, and 7 bases lay between the germline ends. This CDR3 region has 13 residues. The CDR3 sequence is CASSLALYNEQFF. In nucleotides, the CDR3 is TGTGCCAGCAGTTTGGCTCTTTACAATGAGCAGTTCTTC.

The V and J genes are TRBV7-2 and TRBJ2-5; D is possibly TRBD1 (6 bases). CDR1 SGHTA and CDR2 FQGNSA come from the germline V gene. Trimming shortened V by 4 bases and J by 5 bases, and 14 bases separated the two germline ends. The CDR3 has 14 amino acids. CDR3 nucleotide sequence: TGTGCCAGCAGCTCCACCAGGGGACGGGAGACCCAGTACTTC. This gives the protein CASSSTRGRETQYF.

This chain uses TRBV6-5 with TRBJ1-1, with D perhaps matching TRBD1 (6 bases). Germline V gives CDR1 MNHEY, CDR2 SVGAGI. The CDR3 sequence is 15 residues long. V shed 9 bases and J shed 3 bases, with 20 bases lying between them. The chain's CDR3 is CASRTYGTPYTEAFF. The CDR3 DNA reads TGTGCCAGTAGAACATACGGGACACCTTACACTGAAGCTTTCTTT.

The chain joins TRBV13 to TRBJ1-2; 9 bases line up with TRBD1. CDR1 PRHDT and CDR2 FYEKMQ come from the germline V gene (reference sequence). The CDR3 loop spans 17 amino acids. Trimming at V came to 10 bases and at J to 0 bases, leaving 15 bases not matched to a gene. The CDR3 sequence is CATPRDRDLTANYGYTF. The CDR3 DNA reads as TGTGCCACCCCCCGGGACAGGGACTTAACCGCTAACTATGGCTACACCTTC.

The chain couples TRBV6-5 to TRBJ1-2, with TRBD1 identical over 9 bases. The CDR3 spans 15 residues. V trimming: 0 bases; J trimming: 8 bases; junction bases outside the gene matches: 7. Germline CDR1 and CDR2: MNHEY and SVGAGI. The CDR3 loop reads CASSYSDRGLRGYTF. The DNA for the CDR3 is TGTGCCAGCAGTTACTCCGACAGGGGGTTGCGGGGCTACACCTTC.

This rearrangement joins TRBV29-1 to TRBJ2-2; 7 bases are shared with TRBD1. Germline trimming cut 7 bases from V and 2 bases from J; bases unmatched to any gene: 19. Germline CDR1 SQVTM, CDR2 ANQGSEA. This CDR3 has 18 amino acids. DNA for the CDR3: TGCAGCGCCCAAATAGGGCTCGTGACAGGGAAAAACACCGGGGAGCTGTTTTTT. Amino acids: CSAQIGLVTGKNTGELFF.

V and J are TRBV5-1 and TRBJ1-2; 8 nucleotides agree with TRBD1. After removal of 0 bases from V and 7 bases from J, the junction contained 8 bases not matched to a gene. The CDR3 sequence is 15 residues long. The V gene's germline CDR1 is SGHRS and CDR2 YFSETQ. CDR3 sequence (DNA): TGCGCCAGCAGCTTGGAGGACAGGGTCTTTGGTGGCTACACCTTC. Translated: CASSLEDRVFGGYTF. Full variable domain (outside the CDR3, taken from reference TRBV5-1 and TRBJ1-2): KAGVTQTPRYLIKTRGQQVTLSCSPISGHRSVSWYQQTPGQGLQFLFEYFSETQRNKGNFPGRFSGRQFSNSRSEMNVSTLELGDSALYLCASSLEDRVFGGYTFGSGTRLTVV.

In its sample, this clone was seen once. The genes are TRBV7-2 and TRBJ2-7, with no clear D. Per the germline V gene, CDR1 is SGHTA and CDR2 is FQGNSA. Trimming took 8 bases from V and 1 from J, leaving 15 bases between them. This CDR3 is built from 14 residues. CDR3 in DNA: TGTGCCAGCCAGCGAGCTGCTGCTTCCTACGAGCAGTACTTC. Encoded protein: CASQRAAASYEQYF. Based on the CDR3 plus reference TRBV7-2 and TRBJ2-7, the full variable domain is GAGVSQSPSNKVTEKGKDVELRCDPISGHTALYWYRQSLGQGLEFLIYFQGNSAPDKSGLPSDRFSAERTGGSVSTLTIQRTQQEDSAVYLCASQRAAASYEQYFGPGTRLTVT.

CDR3 nucleotide sequence: TGTGCCAGTAGTCAAGAGGGATATACGCAGTATTTT. Residues: CASSQEGYTQYF. The rearrangement joins TRBV19 to TRBJ2-3; weak D call: TRBD2 (5 bases). Trimming pared 5 bases from V and 7 bases from J, leaving 10 bases between. The length of the CDR3 is 12 residues. Per germline, CDR1 LNHDA and CDR2 SQIVND (reference sequence).

The chain uses TRBV20-1 and TRBJ1-6, with D possibly TRBD1 on 5 matching bases. The CDR3 has 14 amino acids. V was trimmed by 3 bases and J by 9 bases, leaving 15 bases between them. Germline CDR1 reads DFQATT; CDR2 reads SNEGSKA (reference sequence). The CDR3 spells CSASPRTKGSPLHF. The CDR3 DNA reads as TGCAGTGCTAGTCCCCGGACAAAAGGTTCACCCCTCCACTTT.

Of note for this clone: A junction boundary mismatches the germline segment, possibly from a read error. The chain carries TRBV3-1 (or the pseudogene TRBV3-2) and TRBJ2-1, with TRBD1 as a possible D gene (6 bases). Germline V gene sequence: CDR1 LGHDT, CDR2 YNNKEL (reference sequence). This CDR3 spans 15 amino acids. CDR3 DNA sequence: TGTGCCAGCGAGGTGGGGGCAGGGGTGGGCAATAAGCAGTTCTTC. This sequence encodes CASEVGAGVGNKQFF.

The CDR3 spells CASSYSGHLTNYGYTF. The CDR3 DNA is TGTGCCAGCAGTTACTCGGGACACTTGACAAACTATGGCTACACCTTC. This chain uses TRBV6-5 with TRBJ1-2; weak D call: TRBD1 (6 bases). Trimming shortened V by 0 bases and J by 2 bases, and 13 bases separated the two germline ends. The CDR3 sequence is 16 residues long. The germline gives CDR1 MNHEY, CDR2 SVGAGI.

The chain carries TRBV13 and TRBJ2-7; a weak D match, TRBD1 (5 bases). The V end lost 1 base, the J end lost 3 bases, and 10 bases lay between the germline ends. The V gene's germline CDR1 is PRHDT and CDR2 FYEKMQ (reference sequence). The CDR3 covers 14 residues. CDR3 nucleotides: TGTGCCAGCAGCTTAGCCGCGGACAACTACGAGCAGTACTTC. This codes for CASSLAADNYEQYF.

The chain is built from TRBV5-1 and TRBJ2-3; 9 nucleotides match TRBD2. CDR1 and CDR2 (germline): SGHRS, YFSETQ. V lost 0 bases, J lost 2 bases, and 1 base stayed unmatched. CDR3 length: 15 residues. CDR3 DNA: TGCGCCAGCAGCTTGGGCGGGGGGGCCACAGATACGCAGTATTTT. The encoded protein is CASSLGGGATDTQYF. The full variable domain, its missing parts supplied by reference TRBV5-1 and TRBJ2-3, is KAGVTQTPRYLIKTRGQQVTLSCSPISGHRSVSWYQQTPGQGLQFLFEYFSETQRNKGNFPGRFSGRQFSNSRSEMNVSTLELGDSALYLCASSLGGGATDTQYFGPGTRLTVL.

The CDR3 is CSVGKQGNDGYTF. The CDR3 coding sequence is TGCAGCGTTGGGAAACAGGGGAACGATGGCTACACCTTC. The gene calls are TRBV29-1 and TRBJ1-2; 7 bases match TRBD1. CDR1 and CDR2 (germline): SQVTM, ANQGSEA. CDR3 length: 13 residues. Unmatched junction bases numbered 8, after V lost 4 bases and J lost 6 bases.

This clone was recorded a few times. The chain is built from TRBV9 and TRBJ2-7; D not resolved. The CDR3 extends over 13 amino acids. Trimming cost V 0 bases and J 5 bases, with 9 bases left between them. Germline-derived CDR1 and CDR2 are SGDLS and YYNGEE. The CDR3 loop reads CASSVASLDEQYF. Here the CDR3 DNA reads TGTGCCAGCAGCGTAGCTAGTTTGGACGAGCAGTACTTC.

V gene TRBV7-2 combines with J gene TRBJ2-3; D gene uncertain. V gave up 5 bases and J gave up 1 base, with 13 bases separating them. In germline, CDR1 is SGHTA, CDR2 FQGNSA. The CDR3 covers 15 residues. The CDR3 loop reads CASSPPGSGTDTQYF. The CDR3 DNA is TGTGCCAGCAGCCCACCCGGTTCCGGCACAGATACGCAGTATTTT. Together with reference TRBV7-2 and TRBJ2-3, the CDR3 gives the full variable domain: GAGVSQSPSNKVTEKGKDVELRCDPISGHTALYWYRQSLGQGLEFLIYFQGNSAPDKSGLPSDRFSAERTGGSVSTLTIQRTQQEDSAVYLCASSPPGSGTDTQYFGPGTRLTVL.

The chain is built from TRBV5-1 and TRBJ2-3; possible D gene TRBD2, 5 bases. Trimming cost V 1 base and J 5 bases, with 11 bases left between them. Germline CDR1 is SGHRS and CDR2 is YFSETQ. This CDR3 has 14 residues. In nucleotides, the CDR3 is TGCGCCAGCAGCTTGAGAGGGTTCATAGATACGCAGTATTTT. Encoded protein: CASSLRGFIDTQYF.

The count of this clone is one. This chain joins TRBV5-1 and TRBJ1-4; D is ambiguous. The germline V gene has CDR1 SGHRS and CDR2 YFSETQ. The V end was cut by 4 bases, the J end by 4 bases, with 17 bases between. This CDR3 region has 16 residues. The CDR3 sequence is CASSVGGSGNNEKLFF. In nucleotides, the CDR3 is TGCGCCAGCAGCGTTGGAGGGAGCGGGAATAATGAAAAACTGTTTTTT.

This clone was recorded a few times. The chain carries TRBV3-1 (or the pseudogene TRBV3-2) and TRBJ1-2; perhaps TRBD1 as D (6 bases). The germline V gene encodes CDR1 LGHDT and CDR2 YNNKEL (reference sequence). V dropped 0 bases and J dropped 6 bases, with 11 bases sitting between them. The CDR3 runs to 14 residues. The CDR3 protein is CASSQDRGGHGYTF. In DNA form, the CDR3 reads TGTGCCAGCAGCCAAGATCGGGGGGGCCATGGCTACACCTTC.

The rearrangement joins TRBV19 to TRBJ1-2; tentatively, D is TRBD1 (6 bases). Trimming stripped 4 bases from V and 2 bases from J, with 11 bases between. This CDR3 contains 14 residues. Germline-derived CDR1 and CDR2 are LNHDA and SQIVND (reference sequence). The DNA for the CDR3 is TGTGCCAGTAGTAGGCAAACAGGGAACTATGGCTACACCTTC. Translating it yields CASSRQTGNYGYTF. The entire variable domain, with the rest obtained from reference TRBV19 and TRBJ1-2, is as follows: DGGITQSPKYLFRKEGQNVTLSCEQNLNHDAMYWYRQDPGQGLRLIYYSQIVNDFQKGDIAEGYSVSREKKESFPLTVTSAQKNPTAFYLCASSRQTGNYGYTFGSGTRLTVV.

In its sample, this clone was seen once. The chain couples TRBV30 to TRBJ2-2; 7 nucleotides match TRBD2. CDR3 length equals 15 residues. The germline V gene encodes CDR1 GTSNPN and CDR2 SVGIG (reference sequence). V lost 5 bases to trimming and J lost 5 bases; unmatched junction nucleotides: 11. The CDR3 DNA reads TGTGCCTGGGACTGGGGGGGGTTCGGGACCGGGGAGCTGTTTTTT. It codes for CAWDWGGFGTGELFF.

The chain combines TRBV4-1 with TRBJ1-6, with D hard to call. Trimming removed 2 bases from V and 6 bases from J, with 11 bases in between. The CDR3 is 15 residues long. CDR1 and CDR2 from the germline V gene are MGHRA and YSYEKL. The DNA for the CDR3 is TGCGCCAGCAGCCAACGGCAGGAGGGTAATTCACCCCTCCACTTT. This encodes CASSQRQEGNSPLHF.

The rearrangement joins TRBV2 to TRBJ2-2; D is unclear. Trimming took 5 bases from V and 7 from J, leaving 5 bases between them. The CDR3 contains 11 residues. Germline CDR1 is SNHLY and CDR2 is FYNNEI. The CDR3 here is CASSPHGELFF. The CDR3 coding sequence is TGTGCCAGCAGTCCCCACGGGGAGCTGTTTTTT. The full variable domain, rest sourced from reference TRBV2 and TRBJ2-2, is EPEVTQTPSHQVTQMGQEVILRCVPISNHLYFYWYRQILGQKVEFLVSFYNNEISEKSEIFDDQFSVERPDGSNFTLKIRSTKLEDSAMYFCASSPHGELFFGEGSRLTVL.

The chain carries TRBV25-1 and TRBJ2-1, with D tentatively TRBD1 (6 bases). Between the trimmed V and J ends, which lost 2 bases and 5 bases, there was a span of 13 bases. This CDR3 spans 15 amino acids. CDR1 is MGHDK and CDR2 is SYGVNS in the germline V gene. As DNA, the CDR3 is TGTGCCAGCAGTGAAGGGGGCGGTAGGGACAATGAGCAGTTCTTC. Amino acids: CASSEGGGRDNEQFF.

This chain joins TRBV11-2 and TRBJ1-1, with D possibly TRBD1 on 5 matching bases. V dropped 6 bases and J dropped 2 bases, with 16 bases sitting between them. Germline CDR1 reads SGHAT; CDR2 reads FQNNGV. This CDR3 has 15 residues. CDR3 nucleotide sequence: TGTGCCAGCAGTTTATACCAGGGAACAAACACTGAAGCTTTCTTT. Its protein is CASSLYQGTNTEAFF.

There are a few counts of this clone. The chain joins TRBV19 to TRBJ1-3; 7 bases are shared with TRBD1. The germline CDR1 and CDR2 sequences are LNHDA and SQIVND (reference sequence). Unmatched junction bases numbered 7, after V lost 5 bases and J lost 3 bases. CDR3 size: 15 residues. The CDR3 region has the DNA TGTGCCAGTAGTCCGCAGGGGGTAGATGGAAACACCATATATTTT. Its translation: CASSPQGVDGNTIYF. Full variable domain (outside the CDR3, taken from reference TRBV19 and TRBJ1-3): DGGITQSPKYLFRKEGQNVTLSCEQNLNHDAMYWYRQDPGQGLRLIYYSQIVNDFQKGDIAEGYSVSREKKESFPLTVTSAQKNPTAFYLCASSPQGVDGNTIYFGEGSWLTVV.

V gene TRBV7-9 combines with J gene TRBJ1-1, with 10 bases that match TRBD1. V lost 4 bases, J lost 10 bases, and 9 bases stayed unmatched. Germline CDR1 reads SEHNR; CDR2 reads FQNEAQ (reference sequence). The CDR3 extends over 14 amino acids. The CDR3 reads CASSSNYRDRGAFF. In DNA form, the CDR3 reads TGTGCCAGCAGCTCAAACTACCGGGACAGGGGAGCTTTCTTT.

CDR3 amino acids: CASSSRQGDSPLHF. The CDR3 DNA reads as TGTGCCAGCAGCTCAAGACAGGGAGATTCACCCCTCCACTTT. The rearrangement joins TRBV11-3 to TRBJ1-6, with TRBD1 matching 7 bases. Trimming cost V 4 bases and J 8 bases; bases outside gene matches: 5. There are 14 residues in the CDR3. The V gene's germline CDR1 is SGHNT and CDR2 YENEEA.

The chain is built from TRBV6-5 and TRBJ2-1, with 8 positions matching TRBD1. Trimming at V came to 6 bases and at J to 7 bases, leaving 11 bases not matched to a gene. From germline, CDR1 is MNHEY and CDR2 SVGAGI. This CDR3 is 15 amino acids long. The DNA for the CDR3 is TGTGCCAGCAGGAGGGACAGGAACGTTAGAAATGAGCAGTTCTTC. It translates to CASRRDRNVRNEQFF.